A selection of T cell receptor beta chains follows, all from one sample in a study of STAT5B mutations in CD4+ large granular lymphocyte leukemia. Data came from immunoSEQ multiplex PCR; TCRdb stores just in-frame clones and leaves some out. The top ten clones hold 3% to 4.5% of a sample with some 40,000 clones, roughly 76% of them seen once. Sequencing was carried out using CD4+ T cells from blood buffy coats. The receptor set was obtained from a human donor in good health. The conserved cysteine and the conserved F or W are not part of the CDR3 here. Fields, in order: V gene, CDR3 protein.

v_call: TRBV9; cdr3_aa: ASSVGPVSSYNEQF
v_call: TRBV11-1; cdr3_aa: ASKGQEGGEQY
v_call: TRBV28; cdr3_aa: ASSFVGRDGEQY
v_call: TRBV5-1; cdr3_aa: ASPRSGRAGEQY
v_call: TRBV29-1; cdr3_aa: SVTNSGRNTIY
v_call: TRBV6-5; cdr3_aa: ASSYPGDGAEAF
v_call: TRBV18; cdr3_aa: ASSPPRGTSGLGEQF
v_call: TRBV7-9; cdr3_aa: ASSPPGWGYT
v_call: TRBV2; cdr3_aa: ASMGGNEQF
v_call: TRBV11-3; cdr3_aa: ASSLEGETQY